The 32 T cell receptor beta chains in this list originate from one sample, sequenced in a study of Ad26.COV2.S vaccination and SARS-CoV-2 variants. Clones were read by immunoSEQ multiplex PCR, and TCRdb kept only the in-frame ones, dropping some. The table has some 400,000 clones, around nine tenths seen once. The treatment denotes: roughly 20 received Ad26.COV2.S at low or high dose, single or two shots; roughly five received placebo; per-sample allocation not given. Day 63 after the first injection of vaccine or placebo was the sampling time. This sample comprised peripheral blood, obtained in a trial of Ad26.COV2.S vaccine versus placebo. The receptor set was obtained from a person aged 18 to 59 who received the Ad26.COV2.S COVID-19 vaccine or a placebo.

CDR3: CASSLLAGSTDTQYF. In DNA, the CDR3 is TGTGCCAGCAGCTTACTAGCGGGTAGCACAGATACGCAGTATTTT. The chain combines TRBV7-8 with TRBJ2-3, with 8 bases matching TRBD2. The junction had 1 base not matched to a gene; V was cut back by 2 bases and J by 0 bases. Germline assignment: CDR1 SGHVS and CDR2 FQNEAQ. The CDR3 is 15 amino acids.

This chain joins TRBV18 and TRBJ2-5; D unresolved. The V gene lost 4 bases and the J gene lost 3 bases, with 9 bases spanning the gap. The germline V gene encodes CDR1 KGHSH and CDR2 LQKENI. This CDR3 contains 13 residues. The CDR3 coding sequence is TGTGCCAGCTCACGGAACAGCGAAGAGACCCAGTACTTC. This translates into CASSRNSEETQYF. Complete variable domain (other parts from reference TRBV18 and TRBJ2-5): NAGVMQNPRHLVRRRGQEARLRCSPMKGHSHVYWYRQLPEEGLKFMVYLQKENIIDESGMPKERFSAEFPKEGPSILRIQQVVRGDSAAYFCASSRNSEETQYFGPGTRLLVL.

The CDR3 here is CASSQDGQRRDIQYF. In DNA, the CDR3 is TGTGCCAGCAGCCAAGACGGCCAGCGTAGGGACATTCAGTACTTC. The J gene is TRBJ2-4, the V gene TRBV28, with D unclear. Trimming pared 6 bases from V and 8 bases from J, leaving 20 bases between. Germline-derived CDR1 and CDR2 are MDHEN and SYDVKM. The CDR3 has 15 amino acids.

The chain has TRBV19 and TRBJ2-2; TRBD1 matches 10 bases. The CDR3 is made up of 14 amino acids. CDR1 is LNHDA and CDR2 is SQIVND in the germline V gene (reference sequence). With 6 bases clipped from V and 5 bases from J, the junction kept 3 bases outside the gene matches. The chain's CDR3 is CASRQGQGTGELFF. The CDR3 nucleotides are TGTGCCAGTAGGCAGGGACAGGGGACCGGGGAGCTGTTTTTT.

This clone was picked up one time. The chain combines TRBV27 with TRBJ2-7, with TRBD2 matching 9 bases. The germline V gene has CDR1 MNHEY and CDR2 SMNVEV (reference sequence). The CDR3 has 17 residues. Trimming cost V 2 bases and J 6 bases; bases outside gene matches: 14. The CDR3 spells CASSLTLRGGRAPEQYF. The CDR3 coding sequence is TGTGCCAGCAGTTTAACCCTCAGGGGCGGGAGGGCCCCCGAGCAGTACTTC.

CDR3 sequence: CAIKRGLDTDTQYF. The CDR3 DNA reads as TGTGCCATAAAGCGTGGGCTAGACACAGATACGCAGTATTTT. This sequence joins TRBV6-5 and TRBJ2-3; D remains unclear. CDR3 length: 14 residues. CDR1 is MNHEY, CDR2 SVGAGI, per germline. V lost 10 bases, J lost 2 bases, and 16 bases lay in between.

V gene TRBV6-5 combines with J gene TRBJ2-1; 12 nucleotides line up with TRBD1. This CDR3 is 15 amino acids long. The germline V gene encodes CDR1 MNHEY and CDR2 SVGAGI. With V trimmed by 8 bases and J by 7 bases, 9 bases remained unmatched. The CDR3 region has the DNA TGTGCCAGCCGACGGGACAGGGGGCGTAGGAATGAGCAGTTCTTC. This translates into CASRRDRGRRNEQFF.

J is TRBJ2-5 and V is TRBV30; D is unresolved. This CDR3 is built from 13 residues. Deletions cut 0 bases from V and 5 bases from J, with 10 bases between. Germline CDR1 reads GTSNPN; CDR2 reads SVGIG (reference sequence). In DNA form, the CDR3 reads TGTGCCTGGAGTGTAAGTGGGCCTGAGACCCAGTACTTC. Its protein product is CAWSVSGPETQYF.

The chain carries TRBV19 and TRBJ2-2, with D hard to call. The CDR3 is made up of 11 amino acids. Per germline, CDR1 LNHDA and CDR2 SQIVND (reference sequence). The V end was cut by 5 bases, the J end by 4 bases, with 2 bases between. The DNA for the CDR3 is TGTGCCAGTAGTTTCACCGGGGAGCTGTTTTTT. The encoded protein is CASSFTGELFF.

This clone was recorded only once. The chain employs TRBV19 and TRBJ2-7; TRBD2 matches 11 bases. The V gene's germline CDR1 is LNHDA and CDR2 SQIVND (reference sequence). The V gene end was trimmed by 7 bases and the J gene end by 2 bases; junction bases not matched to a gene: 7. This CDR3 contains 15 residues. The CDR3 sequence: CASNVLAGGPYEQYF. The CDR3 DNA reads TGTGCCAGTAACGTGCTAGCGGGAGGCCCCTACGAGCAGTACTTC. Together with reference TRBV19 and TRBJ2-7, the CDR3 gives the full variable domain: DGGITQSPKYLFRKEGQNVTLSCEQNLNHDAMYWYRQDPGQGLRLIYYSQIVNDFQKGDIAEGYSVSREKKESFPLTVTSAQKNPTAFYLCASNVLAGGPYEQYFGPGTRLTVT.

The chain employs TRBV12-3 or TRBV12-4 and TRBJ2-5; no clear D. Trimming removed 8 bases from V and 5 bases from J, with 12 bases in between. The CDR3 is 12 amino acids. In DNA, the CDR3 is TGTGCCAGCCTAGGCCTCTCGGAGACCCAGTACTTC. Translating it yields CASLGLSETQYF.

About this clone: Other DNA variants within this sample encode the same CDR3. V is TRBV6-5 and J is TRBJ2-1, with D unresolved. The CDR3 runs 14 residues. Germline CDR1 reads MNHEY; CDR2 reads SVGAGI. Trimming removed 0 bases at V and 4 bases at J, with 7 bases between. As DNA, the CDR3 is TGTGCCAGCAGTTACTCGAGTGCGTACAATGAGCAGTTCTTC. Translating it yields CASSYSSAYNEQFF.

Comment on this clone: The junction departs from the called germline gene at one end, perhaps through a read error. J is TRBJ1-3 and V is TRBV28; D uncertain. The CDR3 runs to 9 residues. Germline V gene data show CDR1 as MDHEN and CDR2 as SYDVKM. The CDR3 reads CASRPAMYF. The DNA for the CDR3 is TGTGCCAGCAGACCCGCCATGTATTTT. Complete variable domain (other parts from reference TRBV28 and TRBJ1-3): DVKVTQSSRYLVKRTGEKVFLECVQDMDHENMFWYRQDPGLGLRLIYFSYDVKMKEKGDIPEGYSVSREKKERFSLILESASTNQTSMYLCASRPAMYFGEGSWLTVV.

The CDR3 is CASSLGTGGSETQYF. CDR3 nucleotide sequence: TGTGCCAGCAGCTTAGGGACAGGGGGTTCGGAGACCCAGTACTTC. The chain couples TRBV7-6 to TRBJ2-5; 10 bases fit TRBD1. This CDR3 contains 15 residues. CDR1 is SGHVS and CDR2 is FNYEAQ in the germline V gene. Unmatched junction bases numbered 4, after V lost 1 base and J lost 5 bases.

The chain recombines TRBV5-1 with TRBJ2-1, with TRBD1 identical over 7 bases. This CDR3 has 15 amino acids. J gave up 3 bases and V 2 bases, and 5 bases lay outside the gene matches. Germline V CDR1 and CDR2: SGHRS, YFSETQ. This CDR3 reads CASSLQGLDYNEQFF. CDR3 in DNA: TGCGCCAGCAGCTTACAGGGGTTAGACTACAATGAGCAGTTCTTC.

The V and J genes are TRBV29-1 and TRBJ2-1, with 8 bases matching TRBD1. The CDR3 runs to 15 residues. Germline CDR1 SQVTM, CDR2 ANQGSEA. V lost 8 bases to trimming and J lost 2 bases; unmatched junction nucleotides: 11. CDR3 sequence: CSPGPGQAPYNEQFF. DNA of the CDR3: TGCAGCCCCGGCCCGGGACAGGCTCCCTACAATGAGCAGTTCTTC.

The V call is TRBV7-2, the J call TRBJ2-1; 12 positions agree with TRBD2. Germline CDR1 SGHTA, CDR2 FQGNSA. Losses at the gene ends were 5 bases for V and 7 bases for J; bases not matched to a gene: 12. The CDR3 contains 17 residues. The DNA of the CDR3 is TGTGCCAGCAGCCGGATGTCACTAGCGGGAGGTAGAAATGAGCAGTTCTTC. This sequence encodes CASSRMSLAGGRNEQFF.

This chain connects TRBV19 to TRBJ2-6, with unresolved D. The germline V and J ends were trimmed by 4 bases and 4 bases, with 5 bases remaining between them. The V gene's germline CDR1 is LNHDA and CDR2 SQIVND (reference sequence). This CDR3 spans 13 amino acids. The CDR3 DNA sequence: TGTGCCAGTAGTACAATGGGGGCCAACGTCCTGACTTTC. Residues: CASSTMGANVLTF.

The CDR3 spells CASTRLAGFYEQYF. CDR3 bases: TGTGCCAGCACTAGACTAGCGGGGTTTTACGAGCAGTACTTC. The chain is built from TRBV3-1 (or the pseudogene TRBV3-2) and TRBJ2-7, with TRBD2 identical over 11 bases. This CDR3 is built from 14 residues. Germline V gene lookup returns CDR1 LGHDT and CDR2 YNNKEL (reference sequence). Unmatched junction bases numbered 6, after V lost 7 bases and J lost 4 bases.

The chain recombines TRBV28 with TRBJ1-3, with D maybe TRBD1 (6 bases). The V gene lost 4 bases and the J gene lost 4 bases, with 14 bases spanning the gap. Germline values: CDR1 MDHEN, CDR2 SYDVKM. The CDR3 is 15 amino acids. CDR3 amino acids: CASSSGDISGNTIYF. As DNA, the CDR3 is TGTGCCAGCAGTTCCGGGGACATATCCGGAAACACCATATATTTT.

The rearrangement uses TRBV21-1 and TRBJ1-2. TRBV21-1 represents a pseudogene. This CDR3 has 16 residues. CDR3 sequence reads: CASSKGGTENNYGYTF. CDR3 in DNA: TGTGCCAGCAGCAAGGGAGGGACCGAAAATAACTATGGCTACACCTTC.

The CDR3 sequence: CASSPQPGHEQYF. The CDR3 region has the DNA TGTGCCAGTAGTCCCCAGCCCGGGCACGAGCAGTACTTC. V gene TRBV19 combines with J gene TRBJ2-7; D gene ambiguous. Germline lookup yields CDR1 LNHDA and CDR2 SQIVND (reference sequence). The CDR3 has 13 residues. Between the trimmed V and J ends, which lost 5 bases and 5 bases, there was a span of 13 bases.

This clone was found a few times. The chain links TRBV7-2 to TRBJ2-3, with a possible D match to TRBD2 (5 bases). The germline gives CDR1 SGHTA, CDR2 FQGNSA. This CDR3 contains 15 residues. Trimming shortened V by 5 bases and J by 4 bases, and 16 bases separated the two germline ends. For the CDR3, the DNA is TGTGCCAGCAGCCTCGGACTCCCATCGGCAGATACGCAGTATTTT. Protein sequence: CASSLGLPSADTQYF. Using reference TRBV7-2 and TRBJ2-3 for the parts outside the CDR3, the full variable domain is GAGVSQSPSNKVTEKGKDVELRCDPISGHTALYWYRQSLGQGLEFLIYFQGNSAPDKSGLPSDRFSAERTGGSVSTLTIQRTQQEDSAVYLCASSLGLPSADTQYFGPGTRLTVL.

V and J are TRBV9 and TRBJ2-1; 9 bases match TRBD1. V trimming: 0 bases; J trimming: 6 bases; junction bases outside the gene matches: 1. This CDR3 has 14 residues. Germline-derived CDR1 and CDR2 are SGDLS and YYNGEE. The CDR3 coding sequence is TGTGCCAGCAGCGTAGGGGGACAGGGCAATGAGCAGTTCTTC. Protein product: CASSVGGQGNEQFF.

This sequence joins TRBV6-5 and TRBJ1-4; no reliable D call. Trimming stripped 0 bases from V and 8 bases from J, with 13 bases between. CDR1 MNHEY and CDR2 SVGAGI come from the germline V gene. The length of the CDR3 is 15 residues. DNA for the CDR3: TGTGCCAGCAGTTACTCGAGCCTCCGGGTGGAAAAACTGTTTTTT. This encodes CASSYSSLRVEKLFF.

The genes are TRBV27 and TRBJ2-6; no definite D call. The germline V gene has CDR1 MNHEY and CDR2 SMNVEV (reference sequence). V gave up 3 bases and J gave up 0 bases, with 12 bases separating them. CDR3 length: 17 residues. The CDR3 here is CASSLGSLFSGANVLTF. The CDR3 nucleotides read TGTGCCAGCAGTTTGGGCAGCCTGTTCTCTGGGGCCAACGTCCTGACTTTC. The full variable domain, with the rest looked up from reference TRBV27 and TRBJ2-6, is EAQVTQNPRYLITVTGKKLTVTCSQNMNHEYMSWYRQDPGLGLRQIYYSMNVEVTDKGDVPEGYKVSRKEKRNFPLILESPSPNQTSLYFCASSLGSLFSGANVLTFGAGSRLTVL.

This clone has only a few counts. The chain links TRBV7-9 to TRBJ1-1; D is perhaps TRBD1 (5 bases). Germline V CDR1 and CDR2: SEHNR, FQNEAQ (reference sequence). CDR3 size: 15 residues. V dropped 1 base and J dropped 5 bases, with 14 bases sitting between them. The DNA of the CDR3 is TGTGCCAGCAGCTTAGGAGGTCTCGGGGGGACTGAAGCTTTCTTT. As protein: CASSLGGLGGTEAFF.

The chain recombines TRBV19 with TRBJ2-5, with D possibly being TRBD1 (6 bases). Germline V CDR1 and CDR2: LNHDA, SQIVND (reference sequence). V was trimmed by 6 bases and J by 2 bases, leaving 16 bases between them. This CDR3 region has 15 residues. In DNA form, the CDR3 reads TGTGCCAGTAGCCTCCCCGGGACAAGTCAAGAGACCCAGTACTTC. Translating it yields CASSLPGTSQETQYF.

This chain connects TRBV6-5 to TRBJ1-1; D remains ambiguous. In germline, CDR1 is MNHEY, CDR2 SVGAGI. V lost 0 bases and J 7 bases, leaving 6 bases between the germline ends. The CDR3 loop spans 12 amino acids. The CDR3 coding sequence is TGTGCCAGCAGTTACTCGGGAGGTGAAGCTTTCTTT. This codes for CASSYSGGEAFF.

This clone appeared a single time. CDR3 DNA: TGTGCCACCAGTGATTCCATACTATCCGGGACAGGGGGCAAGGATACGCAGTATTTT. This encodes CATSDSILSGTGGKDTQYF. V gene TRBV24-1 combines with J gene TRBJ2-3; the match to TRBD1 covers 12 bases. This CDR3 has 19 amino acids. CDR1 and CDR2 (germline): KGHDR, SFDVKD. V was pared by 2 bases and J by 6 bases, with 14 bases of the junction left unmatched.

The V gene is TRBV7-2, the J gene TRBJ2-1; 7 bases are shared with TRBD1. The CDR3 contains 15 residues. Trimming took 7 bases from V and 1 from J; bases not matched to a gene: 7. Germline V gives CDR1 SGHTA, CDR2 FQGNSA. The CDR3 region has the DNA TGTGCCAGCAATCAACACAGGGGTTCCTACAATGAGCAGTTCTTC. It yields the protein CASNQHRGSYNEQFF.

The chain recombines TRBV19 with TRBJ2-7; 7 bases agree with TRBD2. With V trimmed by 4 bases and J by 4 bases, 7 bases remained unmatched. CDR3 length: 14 amino acids. CDR1 is LNHDA, CDR2 SQIVND, per germline (reference sequence). The DNA of the CDR3 is TGTGCCAGTAGTACGCCGGGAGGTGTATACGAGCAGTACTTC. Translating gives CASSTPGGVYEQYF.